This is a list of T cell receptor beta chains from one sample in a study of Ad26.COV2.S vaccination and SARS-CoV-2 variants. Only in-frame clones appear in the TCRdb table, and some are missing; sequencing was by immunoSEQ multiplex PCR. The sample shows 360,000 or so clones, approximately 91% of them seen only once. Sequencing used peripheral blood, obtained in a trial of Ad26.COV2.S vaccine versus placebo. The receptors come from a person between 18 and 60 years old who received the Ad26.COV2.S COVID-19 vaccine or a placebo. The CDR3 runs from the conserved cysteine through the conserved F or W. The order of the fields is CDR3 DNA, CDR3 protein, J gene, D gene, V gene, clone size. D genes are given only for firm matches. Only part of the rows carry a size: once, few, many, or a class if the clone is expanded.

TGTGCCAGCAGCGAGGTCGGGACTCCCGCAGTAGACACAGATACGCAGTATTTT CASSEVGTPAVDTDTQYF TRBJ2-3 - TRBV7-3 -
TGTGCCAGCAGCTTAGTAGTTCTAGCGGGCCACGAGCAGTACTTC CASSLVVLAGHEQYF TRBJ2-7 TRBD2 TRBV7-2 -
TGTGCCAGCACCCAACGGGGGACTGAAGCTTTCTTT CASTQRGTEAFF TRBJ1-1 - TRBV12-3/TRBV12-4 -
TGTGCCAGCAGCGTAGAGGGGACTAGGTCTCTTGAGCAGTTCTTC CASSVEGTRSLEQFF TRBJ2-1 TRBD2 TRBV9 few
TGTGCCAGCAGCTTGGTGGAGGGTGGGGATAATGAGCAGTTCTTC CASSLVEGGDNEQFF TRBJ2-1 - TRBV5-4 -
TGTGCCAGCTCACGGGAGTCCTGGGAGCTGTTTTTT CASSRESWELFF TRBJ2-2 - TRBV18 -
TGTGCCACCGCCCGAGGGACCTACGAGCAGTACTTC CATARGTYEQYF TRBJ2-7 - TRBV6-6 -
TGTGCCAGCAGTCCAAAGACTAGCGGGAATTCAGAGACCCAGTACTTC CASSPKTSGNSETQYF TRBJ2-5 TRBD2 TRBV27 -
TGTGCCAGCAGTTACCGGGGGAGGGTCGGCTACGAGCAGTACTTC CASSYRGRVGYEQYF TRBJ2-7 TRBD2 TRBV6-2/TRBV6-3 -
TGTGCCAGCAGCTTGCCAGCCGGGACAGGGTACGATGGCTACACCTTC CASSLPAGTGYDGYTF TRBJ1-2 TRBD1 TRBV7-9 -
TGTGCCAGCAGTTTACTACCCTTCGGCAATCAGCCCCAGCATTTT CASSLLPFGNQPQHF TRBJ1-5 - TRBV27 -
TGCGCCAGCAGTTCCAGCGGGGGGGCCAACGTCCTGACTTTC CASSSSGGANVLTF TRBJ2-6 - TRBV5-1 -
TGTGCCACCAGCAGGGCCGGGACAGCCCAAGAGACCCAGTACTTC CATSRAGTAQETQYF TRBJ2-5 TRBD1 TRBV15 -
TGTGCCTGGAGTTTGGGACTCGGCCGTGGCTATGGCTACACCTTC CAWSLGLGRGYGYTF TRBJ1-2 - TRBV30 -
TGTGCCAGCAGTCGGGACTCCTACGAGCAGTACTTC CASSRDSYEQYF TRBJ2-7 - TRBV6-6 -
TGTGCCAGCAGCCCCCCCTGGACAGGCGACACCGGGGAGCTGTTTTTT CASSPPWTGDTGELFF TRBJ2-2 TRBD1 TRBV5-5 -
TGTGCCATCAGTGAGTCGAGGCGGGACCGTACAGATACGCAGTATTTT CAISESRRDRTDTQYF TRBJ2-3 - TRBV10-3 -
TGTGCCAGCAGCTTCTCTAGCGGGAGCTACAATGAGCAGTTCTTC CASSFSSGSYNEQFF TRBJ2-1 TRBD2 TRBV7-7 -
TGTGCCAGCAGTTTATTGACAGTGAACTATGGCTACACCTTC CASSLLTVNYGYTF TRBJ1-2 - TRBV28 -
TGTGCCAGCAGGGCCGCAGGGCGCGGGAGGTACGAGCAGTACTTC CASRAAGRGRYEQYF TRBJ2-7 TRBD2 TRBV28 -
TGTGCCAGCAGCTTTTCCGAATTCACAGATACGCAGTATTTT CASSFSEFTDTQYF TRBJ2-3 - TRBV5-4 -
TGCAGTGCCACTGGGACATTGGAACAGTACTTC CSATGTLEQYF TRBJ2-7 - TRBV20-1 -
TGCGCCAGCAGCTCGGTAGGGACGCGGCCCAATGAGCAGTTCTTC CASSSVGTRPNEQFF TRBJ2-1 - TRBV5-1 -
TGTGCCAGCAGTTTAGGGACTAGCGGGATAATTCTGGTGGATACGCAGTATTTT CASSLGTSGIILVDTQYF TRBJ2-3 TRBD2 TRBV27 -
TGTGCCAGCAGCTTAGCCGGCGGTGAGACCCAGTACTTC CASSLAGGETQYF TRBJ2-5 - TRBV3-1/TRBV3-2 -
TGTGCCAGCAGCAAAGCGGGGGGAGCCAACGATGAAGCTTTCTTT CASSKAGGANDEAFF TRBJ1-1 - TRBV21-1 -
TGTGCCATAAGTGGGGACTCTAAGGAGACCCAGTACTTC CAISGDSKETQYF TRBJ2-5 - TRBV10-3 -
TGTGCCAGCAGCCCCGGGACAGGGGGACTCGAGCAGTACTTC CASSPGTGGLEQYF TRBJ2-7 TRBD1 TRBV5-4 -
TGCGCCAGCAGCCCGCGCATGGCGTGGGGGGGCAATCAGCCCCAGCATTTT CASSPRMAWGGNQPQHF TRBJ1-5 - TRBV4-1 -
TGTGCCAGCAGCTTGAAACTAGCGGGCTCCAGGGAGACCCAGTACTTC CASSLKLAGSRETQYF TRBJ2-5 TRBD2 TRBV5-4 -
TGTGCCAGCAGCCAACAGGGGGGAACCGGGGAGCTGTTTTTT CASSQQGGTGELFF TRBJ2-2 TRBD1 TRBV6-4 -
TGTGCCAGCAGCTATTCGGGGCTTGGTGGCGGGGAGCTGTTTTTT CASSYSGLGGGELFF TRBJ2-2 - TRBV5-4 -
TGTGCCAGCACAAACCGAGGGATGCATGAGCAGTTCTTC CASTNRGMHEQFF TRBJ2-1 - TRBV6-5 -
TGTGCCAGCAGCCAAGACACCGAACTGGGCTACATCGACGAGCAGTACTTC CASSQDTELGYIDEQYF TRBJ2-7 - TRBV4-2 -
TGCGCCAGCAGCACCGGACAGGGGATCTTCCATGAGACCCAGTACTTC CASSTGQGIFHETQYF TRBJ2-5 TRBD1 TRBV5-1 -
TGTGCCAGCAGCGGACAGGGAACAACTAATGAAAAACTGTTTTTT CASSGQGTTNEKLFF TRBJ1-4 TRBD1 TRBV7-8 -
TGTGCCAGCAGCCTAGCCTCGGGCAACATTCAGTACTTC CASSLASGNIQYF TRBJ2-4 - TRBV6-2/TRBV6-3 few
TGTGCCTGGAGTGTTTATTTAGGTCAAAGAGAAGAGACCCAGTACTTC CAWSVYLGQREETQYF TRBJ2-5 - TRBV30 -
TGTGCCAGCAGCCTTACGGTCTACACCGGGGAGCTGTTTTTT CASSLTVYTGELFF TRBJ2-2 - TRBV5-5 -
TGTGCCAGCAGTTCCACGACCCAGGGCGGGCAGTACTTC CASSSTTQGGQYF TRBJ2-7 - TRBV6-5 -
TGCGCCAGCAGCTTGGGCCCTAGGAGCTCCTACAATGAGCAGTTCTTC CASSLGPRSSYNEQFF TRBJ2-1 - TRBV5-1 -
TGTGCCACCAGTGTCACTAGCGGGACCGTGAGTGAGCAGTACTTC CATSVTSGTVSEQYF TRBJ2-7 TRBD2 TRBV24-1 -
TGTGCCACCTCCCACAGCAATCAGCCCCAGCATTTT CATSHSNQPQHF TRBJ1-5 - TRBV10-3 -
TGTGCCAGCAGTTTAGGGTGGGGCAATCAGCCCCAGCATTTT CASSLGWGNQPQHF TRBJ1-5 - TRBV28 -
TGTGCCAGCAGTTATTGGGGGCCGGGAGCGGGCCTATACGAGCAGTACTTC CASSYWGPGAGLYEQYF TRBJ2-7 - TRBV6-2/TRBV6-3 -
TGTGCCAGCAGTTTGGCAGGGACCTCCTACGAGCAGTACTTC CASSLAGTSYEQYF TRBJ2-7 - TRBV28 -
TGTGCCAGCAGCCAAGGCCCCCTGCCGAACACTGAAGCTTTCTTT CASSQGPLPNTEAFF TRBJ1-1 - TRBV14 -
TGTGCCACCAGGAGCCGGGACAGGGGGCTGGGAGGGGCCAACGTCCTGACTTTC CATRSRDRGLGGANVLTF TRBJ2-6 TRBD1 TRBV15 -
TGTGCCAGCTCACCCACACAGGGGACTAATGAAAAACTGTTTTTT CASSPTQGTNEKLFF TRBJ1-4 TRBD1 TRBV18 -